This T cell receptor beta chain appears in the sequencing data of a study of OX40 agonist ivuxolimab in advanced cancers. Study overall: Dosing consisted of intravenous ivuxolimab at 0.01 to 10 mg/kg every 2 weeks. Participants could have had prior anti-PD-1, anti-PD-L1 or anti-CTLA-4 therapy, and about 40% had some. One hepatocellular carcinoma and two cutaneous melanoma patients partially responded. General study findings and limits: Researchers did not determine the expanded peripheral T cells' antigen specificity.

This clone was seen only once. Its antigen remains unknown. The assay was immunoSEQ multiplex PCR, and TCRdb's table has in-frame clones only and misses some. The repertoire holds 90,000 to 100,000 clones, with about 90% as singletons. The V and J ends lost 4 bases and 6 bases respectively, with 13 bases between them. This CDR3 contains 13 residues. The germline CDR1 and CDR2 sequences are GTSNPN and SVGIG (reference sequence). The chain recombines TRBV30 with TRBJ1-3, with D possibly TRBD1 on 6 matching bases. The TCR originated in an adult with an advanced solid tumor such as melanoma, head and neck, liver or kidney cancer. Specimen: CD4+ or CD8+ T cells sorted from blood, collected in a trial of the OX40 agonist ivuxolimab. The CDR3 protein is CAWTYSGVNTIYF. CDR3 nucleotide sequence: TGTGCCTGGACCTACTCAGGGGTAAACACCATATATTTT.